This T cell receptor (beta chain) is from a study of Graves' ophthalmopathy and Graves' hyperthyroidism. The CDR3 covers 14 residues. Deletions cut 3 bases from V and 4 bases from J, with 13 bases between. The germline V gene encodes CDR1 SGHTA and CDR2 FQGNSA. Researchers took RNA transcripts and amplified TCR beta CDR3 regions from them. The first round was an RT-PCR with HTBI primers, and the second round was a multiplex PCR. TCRdb analysed the multiplex PCR reads with MiXCR anew, one entry per CDR3 protein. The data show over 500,000 distinct CDR3 sequences, about 20% seen once. This clonotype was counted a few times.

The sample taken for sequencing was peripheral blood. The TCR originated in a woman between 18 and 29 years old with stable Graves' hyperthyroidism. Some clones in this sample may be carry-over from other donors' samples. The V gene is TRBV7-2, the J gene TRBJ2-7; D may match TRBD1 or TRBD2 (5 bases each). The CDR3 DNA is TGTGCCAGCAGCTTGGACACGAGGGGTTACGAGCAGTACTTC. It encodes CASSLDTRGYEQYF.